These 13 T cell receptor beta chains came from one sample sequenced in a study of T cell repertoires in cytomegalovirus infection. TCRdb itself ran the reads through MiXCR, one entry per CDR3 protein. The sample lists 300,000 to 400,000 distinct CDR3 sequences; approximately 9.5% were seen once. Material: PBMCs. The receptors come from a human donor in good health (CMV status not recorded). Some clones in this sample may be carry-over from other donors' samples.

This clonotype has just a few counts. The J gene is TRBJ2-5, the V gene TRBV12-3 or TRBV12-4; D is perhaps TRBD2 (6 bases). The CDR3 sequence is 16 residues long. With 5 bases removed from V and 2 bases from J, the gap between germline ends came to 18 bases. CDR3 nucleotide sequence: TGTGCCAGCAGTCTACAGGACTACTTGGGGCAAGAGACCCAGTACTTC. Translating it yields CASSLQDYLGQETQYF.

This clonotype has a count of ten or more. The chain uses TRBV7-2 and TRBJ2-3; 7 positions agree with TRBD2. V lost 1 base and J lost 3; bases outside the gene matches: 7. The CDR3 has 16 residues. CDR1 SGHTA and CDR2 FQGNSA come from the germline V gene. CDR3 DNA sequence: TGTGCCAGCAGCTTAGTCGGGGGGAGGAGGACAGATACGCAGTATTTT. Amino acids: CASSLVGGRRTDTQYF.

J is TRBJ1-5 and V is TRBV5-1, with D perhaps TRBD1 (5 bases). There are 18 residues in the CDR3. Trimming stripped 0 bases from V and 6 bases from J, with 22 bases between. CDR1 and CDR2 from the germline V gene are SGHRS and YFSETQ. CDR3 sequence (DNA): TGCGCCAGCAGCTTGGCCGCAGGGATGTACCGCAGCGGTCAGCCCCAGCATTTT. Translating gives CASSLAAGMYRSGQPQHF. The whole variable domain, remainder taken from reference TRBV5-1 and TRBJ1-5, is KAGVTQTPRYLIKTRGQQVTLSCSPISGHRSVSWYQQTPGQGLQFLFEYFSETQRNKGNFPGRFSGRQFSNSRSEMNVSTLELGDSALYLCASSLAAGMYRSGQPQHFGDGTRLSIL.

V gene TRBV6-6 combines with J gene TRBJ1-1; the D is unclear. Trimming stripped 2 bases from V and 6 bases from J, with 1 base between. CDR1 and CDR2 from the germline V gene are MNHNY and SVGAGI (reference sequence). The CDR3 spans 10 residues. CDR3 DNA: TGTGCCAGCAGTTACCCTGAAGCTTTCTTT. This sequence encodes CASSYPEAFF.

This chain links TRBV2 with TRBJ1-5, with unresolved D. The CDR3 consists of 14 residues. Per germline, CDR1 SNHLY and CDR2 FYNNEI. V lost 6 bases to trimming and J lost 0 bases, with 9 bases between them. The CDR3 region has the DNA TGTGCCAGCAGGCCTCGATATAGCAATCAGCCCCAGCATTTT. This encodes CASRPRYSNQPQHF. The variable domain in full, with the rest retrieved from reference TRBV2 and TRBJ1-5, is EPEVTQTPSHQVTQMGQEVILRCVPISNHLYFYWYRQILGQKVEFLVSFYNNEISEKSEIFDDQFSVERPDGSNFTLKIRSTKLEDSAMYFCASRPRYSNQPQHFGDGTRLSIL.

The chain combines TRBV20-1 with TRBJ1-5; the D gene is possibly TRBD1 (6 bases). This CDR3 spans 17 amino acids. CDR1 is DFQATT, CDR2 SNEGSKA, per germline (reference sequence). Trimming left V 1 base short and J 2 bases short, with 18 bases between. DNA of the CDR3: TGCAGTGCTAGAGTTGGTGGTAGGGGGTCGGGCAATCAGCCCCAGCATTTT. This codes for CSARVGGRGSGNQPQHF.

This clonotype has a count of ten or more. The chain couples TRBV6-2 or TRBV6-3 to TRBJ2-7, with 12 bases fitting TRBD2. This CDR3 is built from 17 residues. Germline loops: CDR1 MNHEY, CDR2 SVGEGT. Trimming cost V 0 bases and J 6 bases; bases outside gene matches: 9. The CDR3 loop is CASSYSSLAGGLSEQYF. The CDR3 DNA reads as TGTGCCAGCAGTTACTCGTCACTAGCGGGGGGACTTAGCGAGCAGTACTTC.

This clonotype was counted ten times or more. The CDR3 region has the DNA TGTGCCAGCAGACATACAGGGCAGGACGGCTACACCTTC. Amino acids: CASRHTGQDGYTF. The chain joins TRBV7-2 to TRBJ1-2; TRBD1 might be the D (6 bases). Trimming cost V 6 bases and J 8 bases, with 16 bases left between them. In germline, CDR1 is SGHTA, CDR2 FQGNSA. The CDR3 loop spans 13 amino acids.

The sample holds a few counts of this clonotype. The genes are TRBV6-2 or TRBV6-3 and TRBJ2-3, with 8 bases lining up with TRBD2. Germline V CDR1 and CDR2: MNHEY, SVGEGT. The CDR3 contains 14 residues. Trimming cost V 7 bases and J 5 bases; bases outside gene matches: 8. The CDR3 coding sequence is TGTGCCAGCACCCAGCGGGAGCGGGGAGATACGCAGTATTTT. This gives the protein CASTQRERGDTQYF.

The genes are TRBV5-6 and TRBJ1-1, with D possibly matching TRBD1 (5 bases). Germline V gives CDR1 SGHDT, CDR2 YYEEEE. V was clipped by 3 bases and J by 6 bases, with 9 bases between them. CDR3 length: 12 residues. DNA for the CDR3: TGTGCCAGCAGCTACAGGTTTTCTGAAGCTTTCTTT. Its translation: CASSYRFSEAFF.

V and J are TRBV7-9 and TRBJ1-2; 7 bases map to TRBD1. Germline lookup yields CDR1 SEHNR and CDR2 FQNEAQ (reference sequence). J was trimmed by 4 bases and V by 3 bases; bases with no gene match: 5. This CDR3 contains 14 residues. CDR3: CASSLDRLIYGYTF. As DNA, the CDR3 is TGTGCCAGCAGCTTGGACAGGCTGATCTATGGCTACACCTTC.

The V gene is TRBV6-5, the J gene TRBJ2-7; TRBD1 or TRBD2 may be the D gene (5 bases each). CDR3 length: 17 residues. Trimming pared 6 bases from V and 6 bases from J, leaving 27 bases between. In germline, CDR1 is MNHEY, CDR2 SVGAGI. CDR3 DNA: TGTGCCAGCAGCTCTCCTCGAGGGGCTCGCACTCTTGGCGAGCAGTACTTC. Its protein is CASSSPRGARTLGEQYF.

The chain employs TRBV12-3 or TRBV12-4 and TRBJ1-1; perhaps TRBD1 as D (5 bases). V lost 3 bases and J lost 3, with 14 bases in between. This CDR3 region has 15 residues. The CDR3 region has the DNA TGTGCCAGCAGTTTTTTAGGCCGAGGGGACACTGAAGCTTTCTTT. Its translation: CASSFLGRGDTEAFF.